The 8 T cell receptor beta chains below all came from one sample that was sequenced in a study of T-cell reconstitution after alpha-beta-depleted transplantation in children. Unique molecular identifiers tagged the TCRbeta library. Using its own MiXCR run on the PCR reads, TCRdb lists one record per CDR3 protein. Of around 380,000 distinct CDR3 sequences in the sample, 11% were seen once. The sequencing here drew on PBMCs from the stem cell graft donor, taken from the stem cell graft. Receptors were obtained from a human donor who donated a stem cell graft to a child with acute myeloid leukemia.

This clonotype was counted ten times or more. The V call is TRBV5-1, the J call TRBJ2-3; the match to TRBD2 covers 8 bases. This CDR3 region has 15 residues. V was clipped by 1 base and J by 4 bases; unmatched bases: 5. The germline gives CDR1 SGHRS, CDR2 YFSETQ. The CDR3 nucleotides read TGCGCCAGCAGCTTGCTGCGGGAGGTCGCAGATACGCAGTATTTT. Translated: CASSLLREVADTQYF.

This clonotype was counted only a few times. V and J are TRBV7-8 and TRBJ2-4; a weak D match, TRBD2 (5 bases). Trimming took 7 bases from V and 8 from J, leaving 15 bases between them. CDR1 is SGHVS and CDR2 is FQNEAQ in the germline V gene. The CDR3 has 13 amino acids. The CDR3 protein is CASTGPRVDIQYF. The CDR3 region has the DNA TGTGCCAGCACAGGACCGAGGGTGGACATTCAGTACTTC. The entire variable domain, with the rest obtained from reference TRBV7-8 and TRBJ2-4, is as follows: GAGVSQSPRYKVAKRGQDVALRCDPISGHVSLFWYQQALGQGPEFLTYFQNEAQLDKSGLPSDRFFAERPEGSVSTLKIQRTQQEDSAVYLCASTGPRVDIQYFGAGTRLSVL.

There are a few counts of this clonotype. V is TRBV20-1 and J is TRBJ2-3, with a possible D match to TRBD1 (6 bases). The CDR3 extends over 13 amino acids. Germline V gene data show CDR1 as DFQATT and CDR2 as SNEGSKA (reference sequence). With 2 bases removed from V and 3 bases from J, the gap between germline ends came to 9 bases. This chain's CDR3 is CSARWTATDTQYF. In nucleotides, the CDR3 is TGCAGTGCTAGATGGACAGCAACAGATACGCAGTATTTT.

Only a few counts were recorded for this clonotype. This chain links TRBV5-1 with TRBJ2-3; 8 nucleotides agree with TRBD1. CDR1 SGHRS and CDR2 YFSETQ come from the germline V gene. V shed 0 bases, J shed 3 bases, and the junction held 6 bases outside the gene matches. CDR3 length equals 16 residues. This CDR3 reads CASSLGTTGGTDTQYF. CDR3 bases: TGCGCCAGCAGCTTGGGTACCACAGGGGGGACAGATACGCAGTATTTT.

This clonotype was found many times. The V and J genes are TRBV5-1 and TRBJ1-1; D may be TRBD1 (6 bases). The V end lost 0 bases, the J end lost 6 bases, and 9 bases lay between the germline ends. This CDR3 is built from 13 residues. Germline values: CDR1 SGHRS, CDR2 YFSETQ. CDR3 bases: TGCGCCAGCAGCTTGGAGGGGGGCTCTGAAGCTTTCTTT. This sequence encodes CASSLEGGSEAFF.

CDR3 protein: CASSLVGDRRGEQYF. CDR3 DNA: TGCGCCAGCAGCTTGGTGGGAGATCGGAGAGGCGAGCAGTACTTC. This chain uses TRBV5-1 with TRBJ2-7; D might be TRBD2 (5 bases). Germline CDR1 and CDR2: SGHRS and YFSETQ. This CDR3 is built from 15 residues. V lost 0 bases to trimming and J lost 6 bases, with 16 bases between them.

This clonotype has only a few counts. The chain combines TRBV27 with TRBJ2-7; 9 bases match TRBD2. The CDR3 spans 15 residues. The germline gives CDR1 MNHEY, CDR2 SMNVEV (reference sequence). The ends lost 6 bases at V and 4 bases at J; junction bases unmatched: 10. CDR3 loop: CASRVTSGPLYEQYF. The CDR3 DNA reads TGTGCCAGCAGAGTGACTAGCGGCCCATTATACGAGCAGTACTTC.

The DNA of the CDR3 is TGCGCCAGCAGCCAAGATGGACTAGCGGGAGAGACCCAGTACTTC. Translated: CASSQDGLAGETQYF. The chain couples TRBV4-1 to TRBJ2-5; TRBD2 agrees at 11 bases. Germline V gene sequence: CDR1 MGHRA, CDR2 YSYEKL. J was trimmed by 4 bases and V by 0 bases; bases with no gene match: 1. The CDR3 contains 15 residues.